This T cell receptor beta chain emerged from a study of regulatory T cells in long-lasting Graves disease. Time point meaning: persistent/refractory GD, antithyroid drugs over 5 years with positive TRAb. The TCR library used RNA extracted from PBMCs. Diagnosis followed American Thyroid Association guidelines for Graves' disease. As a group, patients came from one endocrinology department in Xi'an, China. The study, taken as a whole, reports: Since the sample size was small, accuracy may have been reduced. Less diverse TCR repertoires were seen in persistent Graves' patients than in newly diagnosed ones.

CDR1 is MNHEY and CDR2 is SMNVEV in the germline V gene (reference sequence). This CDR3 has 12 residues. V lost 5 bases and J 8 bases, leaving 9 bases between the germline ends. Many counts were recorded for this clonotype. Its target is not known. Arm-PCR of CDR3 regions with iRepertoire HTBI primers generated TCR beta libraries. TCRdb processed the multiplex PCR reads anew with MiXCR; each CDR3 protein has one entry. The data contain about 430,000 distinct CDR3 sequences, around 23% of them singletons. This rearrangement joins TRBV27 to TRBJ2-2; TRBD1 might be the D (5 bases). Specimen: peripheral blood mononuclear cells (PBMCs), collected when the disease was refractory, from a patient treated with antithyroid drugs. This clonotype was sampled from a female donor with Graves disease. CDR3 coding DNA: TGTGCCAGCAGTCCACCAGGGGGGGAGCTGTTTTTT. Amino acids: CASSPPGGELFF.